A selection of T cell receptor beta chains follows, all from one sample in a study of shared clonotypes between healthy human individuals. TCRdb's table, derived via immunoSEQ multiplex PCR, lists solely in-frame clones and lacks some. The repertoire holds over 150,000 clones, with roughly 70% as singletons. Sequencing was performed on memory CD4+ T cells sorted from blood. The receptor set was obtained from a young man in good health. CDR3s include the opening cysteine and the closing phenylalanine or tryptophan. Fields, in order: D gene, V gene, J gene, clone size, CDR3 protein, CDR3 DNA. The D gene is left open where the match is weak. Clone size appears in some rows only: once, few, many, or a class for an expanded clone.

d_call: -; v_call: TRBV28; j_call: TRBJ2-7; clone_size: -; cdr3_aa: CASSSGGSYEQYF; cdr3_nt: TGTGCCAGCAGCTCCGGGGGCTCCTACGAGCAGTACTTC
d_call: TRBD2; v_call: TRBV5-1; j_call: TRBJ2-7; clone_size: -; cdr3_aa: CASSFELSGSPSEQYF; cdr3_nt: TGCGCCAGCAGCTTTGAGCTTAGCGGGTCTCCTTCCGAGCAGTACTTC
d_call: -; v_call: TRBV18; j_call: TRBJ2-5; clone_size: -; cdr3_aa: CASSPPQGPVGTQYF; cdr3_nt: TGTGCCAGCTCACCCCCACAGGGCCCCGTGGGGACCCAGTACTTC
d_call: TRBD1; v_call: TRBV2; j_call: TRBJ1-1; clone_size: few; cdr3_aa: CASSEDRGRGTEAFF; cdr3_nt: TGTGCCAGCAGTGAAGACAGGGGGAGAGGGACTGAAGCTTTCTTT
d_call: -; v_call: TRBV5-5; j_call: TRBJ2-7; clone_size: once; cdr3_aa: CASSLVAVSSYEQYF; cdr3_nt: TGTGCCAGCAGCTTGGTAGCGGTTAGCTCCTACGAGCAGTACTTC
d_call: TRBD1; v_call: TRBV5-6; j_call: TRBJ2-7; clone_size: many; cdr3_aa: CASSFRGTGVYEQYF; cdr3_nt: TGTGCCAGCAGCTTTAGGGGGACAGGGGTCTACGAGCAGTACTTC
d_call: TRBD2; v_call: TRBV7-8; j_call: TRBJ2-7; clone_size: -; cdr3_aa: CASSLTSGIYEQYF; cdr3_nt: TGTGCCAGCAGCTTAACAAGCGGGATCTACGAGCAGTACTTC
d_call: -; v_call: TRBV11-2; j_call: TRBJ2-5; clone_size: -; cdr3_aa: CASSFFMETQYF; cdr3_nt: TGTGCCAGCAGCTTCTTCATGGAGACCCAGTACTTC
d_call: -; v_call: TRBV11-3; j_call: TRBJ1-2; clone_size: once; cdr3_aa: CASNRHAGYTF; cdr3_nt: TGTGCCAGCAACCGACATGCCGGCTACACCTTC
d_call: TRBD2; v_call: TRBV7-2; j_call: TRBJ2-2; clone_size: -; cdr3_aa: CASSSGLAVTGELFF; cdr3_nt: TGTGCCAGCAGCTCCGGACTAGCGGTGACCGGGGAGCTGTTTTTT